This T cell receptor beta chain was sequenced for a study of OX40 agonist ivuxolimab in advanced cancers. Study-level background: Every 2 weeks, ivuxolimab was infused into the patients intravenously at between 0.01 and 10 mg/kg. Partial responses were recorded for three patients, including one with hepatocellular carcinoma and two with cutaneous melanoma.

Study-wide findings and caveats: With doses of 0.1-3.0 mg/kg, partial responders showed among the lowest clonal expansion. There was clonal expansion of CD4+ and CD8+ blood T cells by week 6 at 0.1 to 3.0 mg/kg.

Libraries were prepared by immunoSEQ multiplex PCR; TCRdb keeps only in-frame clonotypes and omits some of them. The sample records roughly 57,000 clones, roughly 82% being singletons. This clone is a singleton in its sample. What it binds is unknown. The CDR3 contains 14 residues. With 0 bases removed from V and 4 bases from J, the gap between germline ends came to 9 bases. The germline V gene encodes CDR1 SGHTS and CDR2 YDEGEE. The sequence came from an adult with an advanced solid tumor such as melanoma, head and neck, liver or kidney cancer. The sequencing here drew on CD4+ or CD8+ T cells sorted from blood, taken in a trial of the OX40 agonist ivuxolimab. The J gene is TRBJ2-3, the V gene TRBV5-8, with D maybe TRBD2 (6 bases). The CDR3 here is CASSLVVAADTQYF. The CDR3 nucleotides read TGTGCCAGCAGCTTGGTCGTAGCGGCAGATACGCAGTATTTT. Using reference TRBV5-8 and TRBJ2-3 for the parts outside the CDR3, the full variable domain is EAGVTQSPTHLIKTRGQQATLRCSPISGHTSVYWYQQALGLGLQFLLWYDEGEERNRGNFPPRFSGRQFPNYSSELNVNALELEDSALYLCASSLVVAADTQYFGPGTRLTVL.